This entry describes one TCR beta chain. Its specificity is unknown. Germline V gene data show CDR1 as LGHDT and CDR2 as YNNKEL (reference sequence). The length of the CDR3 is 19 residues. The junction had 10 bases not matched to a gene; V was cut back by 2 bases and J by 5 bases. This entry comes from a study of blood T cells in healthy people across ages. Study-wide findings and caveats: Per-million-T-cell TCR beta diversity fell roughly linearly with age.

The use of a sample-barcoded 5' primer and a J-beta primer mix characterized a second PCR of roughly 6 to 11 cycles. Each cDNA molecule carried a tag from a template-switch adaptor that contained 12 random nucleotides. Each sample provided no less than 2.5 million CDR3-containing paired-end reads. TCRdb re-analysed the 5' RACE reads in MiXCR, keeping a single row per CDR3 protein. The sample contains about 1.1 million distinct CDR3 sequences, 30% to 40% of which appear only once. Researchers isolated at least 6.5 million PBMCs per sample. Sequencing was done on a sample of blood. V and J are TRBV3-1 and TRBJ2-1; 15 nucleotides line up with TRBD2. This sequence originates from a man in his late teens or twenties in good health. Here the CDR3 DNA reads TGTGCCAGCAGCCAACTGGGACCGGGACTAGCGGGGGGAAACAATGAGCAGTTCTTC. Translating gives CASSQLGPGLAGGNNEQFF.